The 4 T cell receptor beta chains listed next were all sequenced from one sample in a study of CD8+ T cells in alopecia areata. Documented treatment: oral pan-JAK inhibitor, 5-10 mg twice daily. Reverse transcribed after extraction, RNA yielded cDNA as the sequencing template. Produced via immunoSEQ multiplex PCR; TCRdb's table is partial and in-frame only. The data contain about 200,000 clones, 58% of them singletons. Sequenced here: CD4+ T cells sorted from blood, sampled at week 24, from a patient treated with tofacitinib. The receptors derive from a human donor with alopecia areata.

The rearrangement links TRBV5-4 to TRBJ2-5, with 10 positions matching TRBD1. The trim removed 4 bases at V and 5 bases at J, leaving 5 bases unmatched. Germline values: CDR1 SGHNT, CDR2 YYREEE (reference sequence). The CDR3 runs to 14 residues. The CDR3 nucleotides read TGTGCCAGCAGCCTGGACAGGGGGTGGGAGACCCAGTACTTC. Translation gives CASSLDRGWETQYF.

V gene TRBV4-1 combines with J gene TRBJ1-2; the match to TRBD1 covers 8 bases. CDR1 is MGHRA and CDR2 is YSYEKL in the germline V gene. V shed 1 base and J 5 bases; nucleotides not matched to a gene: 6. This CDR3 has 15 amino acids. The CDR3 nucleotides are TGCGCCAGCAGCCAAGGACAGGGGCAGGGTTATGGCTACACCTTC. Encoded protein: CASSQGQGQGYGYTF.

J is TRBJ2-6 and V is TRBV10-3, with D maybe TRBD1 (5 bases). The CDR3 spans 19 residues. V lost 5 bases, J lost 1 base, and 21 bases lay in between. Per the germline V gene, CDR1 is ENHRY and CDR2 is SYGVKD. The CDR3 bases are TGTGCCATCAGTCGACACCATGTAAGACAGCAATCTGGGGCCAACGTCCTGACTTTC. Translated, it gives CAISRHHVRQQSGANVLTF.

The table lists this clone with a few counts. V usage is TRBV5-4 and J usage is TRBJ2-1; D might be TRBD2 (6 bases). Germline V lookup: CDR1 SGHNT, CDR2 YYREEE (reference sequence). The ends were cut back, 3 bases at V and 5 bases at J, with 15 bases in the middle. CDR3 length: 15 residues. CDR3 amino acids: CASSYGGRRDNEQFF. The CDR3 bases are TGTGCCAGCAGCTATGGGGGGAGGAGAGACAATGAGCAGTTCTTC.